These 19 T cell receptor beta chains originate from one sample sequenced in a study of T cells after yellow fever vaccination. TCRdb independently ran MiXCR on the 5' RACE reads; one entry per CDR3 protein. The sample records about 220,000 distinct CDR3 sequences, under 3.5% being singletons. Here the sequenced sample was CD4+ T cells sorted from PBMCs, taken 10 days after the yellow fever booster vaccination. Receptors were obtained from a man aged 18 to 29 who received the YFV17D yellow fever vaccine.

The table lists this clonotype with a few counts. J is TRBJ2-7 and V is TRBV5-1; D call uncertain. This CDR3 spans 14 amino acids. Germline CDR1 SGHRS, CDR2 YFSETQ. V lost 3 bases to trimming and J lost 0 bases, with 10 bases between them. CDR3 nucleotide sequence: TGCGCCAGCAGCTCCGATCATCTCTCCTACGAGCAGTACTTC. Its protein is CASSSDHLSYEQYF. Full variable domain (missing parts from reference TRBV5-1 and TRBJ2-7): KAGVTQTPRYLIKTRGQQVTLSCSPISGHRSVSWYQQTPGQGLQFLFEYFSETQRNKGNFPGRFSGRQFSNSRSEMNVSTLELGDSALYLCASSSDHLSYEQYFGPGTRLTVT.

This clonotype was seen at least ten times. The chain has TRBV3-1 and TRBJ2-7; TRBD1 matches at 11 bases. This CDR3 has 15 residues. The V gene's germline CDR1 is LGHDT and CDR2 YNNKEL (reference sequence). Losses at the gene ends were 5 bases for V and 5 bases for J; bases not matched to a gene: 8. The CDR3: CASSWPGQGVHEQYF. In nucleotides, the CDR3 is TGTGCCAGCAGCTGGCCGGGACAGGGGGTTCACGAGCAGTACTTC.

This clonotype turned up a few times. The chain employs TRBV5-1 and TRBJ2-7, with TRBD2 matching over 10 bases. The CDR3 is 15 residues long. V shed 4 bases and J 3 bases; nucleotides not matched to a gene: 7. In germline, CDR1 is SGHRS, CDR2 YFSETQ. CDR3 DNA sequence: TGCGCCAGCAGCGCCTTCGAGCGGGGGGGCTACGAGCAGTACTTC. Translated: CASSAFERGGYEQYF.

This clonotype was detected a few times. This chain uses TRBV4-1 with TRBJ1-2, with D unclear. This CDR3 is built from 13 residues. Trimming took off 0 bases at V and 7 bases at J, with 9 bases between the two ends. Looked up from germline, CDR1 is MGHRA and CDR2 is YSYEKL. The CDR3 loop reads CASSQDLDFGYTF. The CDR3 DNA follows: TGCGCCAGCAGCCAAGATCTTGACTTTGGCTACACCTTC.

This clonotype occurred many times. The chain employs TRBV12-3 or TRBV12-4 and TRBJ2-7; D uncertain. The V and J ends lost 1 base and 1 base respectively, with 8 bases between them. The CDR3 totals 14 residues. CDR3 loop: CASSLVPISYEQYF. The CDR3 DNA reads as TGTGCCAGCAGTTTAGTTCCTATTTCCTACGAGCAGTACTTC.

This chain uses TRBV28 with TRBJ2-4; D gene unclear. V gave up 2 bases and J gave up 2 bases, with 13 bases separating them. The germline V gene encodes CDR1 MDHEN and CDR2 SYDVKM. The CDR3 totals 16 residues. The CDR3 spells CASSLIGTSPKNIQYF. The CDR3 nucleotides read TGTGCCAGCAGTTTAATCGGAACCAGCCCCAAAAACATTCAGTACTTC.

In its sample, this clonotype was seen many times. This chain links TRBV7-3 with TRBJ2-3, with a tentative D call TRBD2 (5 bases). With 3 bases removed from V and 6 bases from J, the gap between germline ends came to 10 bases. The CDR3 is 13 residues long. Germline CDR1 is SGHTA and CDR2 is FQGTGA. The CDR3, as DNA: TGTGCCAGCAGCTTCGCTATAGCGGATACGCAGTATTTT. This translates into CASSFAIADTQYF.

This clonotype was seen only a few times. The CDR3 sequence is CASSYGTGGEETQYF. In DNA form, the CDR3 reads TGCGCCAGCAGCTACGGGACAGGGGGCGAAGAGACCCAGTACTTC. This chain connects TRBV5-1 to TRBJ2-5, with 12 bases fitting TRBD1. The CDR3 runs 15 residues. The germline V gene has CDR1 SGHRS and CDR2 YFSETQ. J was trimmed by 3 bases and V by 3 bases; bases with no gene match: 3.

This clonotype was seen only a few times. The chain has TRBV21-1 and TRBJ2-7. TRBV21-1 counts as a pseudogene. The CDR3 spans 13 residues. The CDR3 DNA follows: TGTGCCAGCAGCAAAACTCCGAAAAACTGGCAGTACGTC. Its protein product is CASSKTPKNWQYV.

In this sample, this clonotype turned up a few times. The chain combines TRBV9 with TRBJ2-1; 11 positions agree with TRBD1. Germline CDR1 SGDLS, CDR2 YYNGEE. Unmatched junction bases numbered 5, after V lost 0 bases and J lost 9 bases. There are 15 residues in the CDR3. The DNA for the CDR3 is TGTGCCAGCAGCGTAGGTGGGACAGGGGGAGGTGAGCAGTTCTTC. Translated, it gives CASSVGGTGGGEQFF. Looking up the rest from reference TRBV9 and TRBJ2-1 gives the full variable domain: DSGVTQTPKHLITATGQRVTLRCSPRSGDLSVYWYQQSLDQGLQFLIQYYNGEERAKGNILERFSAQQFPDLHSELNLSSLELGDSALYFCASSVGGTGGGEQFFGPGTRLTVL.

The rearrangement links TRBV27 to TRBJ1-5, with 8 bases fitting TRBD1. CDR3 size: 17 residues. Germline-derived CDR1 and CDR2 are MNHEY and SMNVEV (reference sequence). V lost 0 bases, J lost 4 bases, and 8 bases stayed unmatched. This chain's CDR3 is CASSLSLGQAGNQPQHF. The CDR3 DNA reads as TGTGCCAGCAGTTTATCCTTGGGACAGGCGGGAAATCAGCCCCAGCATTTT.

This clonotype came up a few times. V usage is TRBV29-1 and J usage is TRBJ2-7; TRBD1 agrees at 9 bases. Trimming at V came to 4 bases and at J to 7 bases, leaving 5 bases not matched to a gene. This CDR3 contains 12 residues. Germline lookup yields CDR1 SQVTM and CDR2 ANQGSEA. CDR3 nucleotides: TGCAGCGTTGGGACAGGGGTCTGGGAGCAGTACTTC. Protein product: CSVGTGVWEQYF.

Ten or more counts support this clonotype. V usage is TRBV12-3 or TRBV12-4 and J usage is TRBJ1-2; 9 bases agree with TRBD1. CDR3 length: 14 residues. V gave up 5 bases and J gave up 6 bases; unmatched junction bases: 7. The CDR3 DNA is TGTGCCAGCAGTGCCCGACAGGGGGGGGATGGCTACACCTTC. The encoded protein is CASSARQGGDGYTF.

The chain couples TRBV7-8 to TRBJ1-2, with 9 bases that match TRBD1. In germline, CDR1 is SGHVS, CDR2 FQNEAQ. The CDR3 covers 15 residues. The junction had 7 bases not matched to a gene; V was cut back by 5 bases and J by 3 bases. The CDR3 DNA is TGTGCCAGCAGCCGCGGACAGGGGAGGTACTATGGCTACACCTTC. It codes for CASSRGQGRYYGYTF.

In DNA form, the CDR3 reads TGCGCCAGCAGCTTTCAGGAGGGTGGGGCCTACAATGAGCAGTTCTTC. Amino acids: CASSFQEGGAYNEQFF. The V and J genes are TRBV5-1 and TRBJ2-1, with D tentatively TRBD2 (6 bases). This CDR3 region has 16 residues. V lost 2 bases, J lost 2 bases, and 14 bases lay in between. The V gene's germline CDR1 is SGHRS and CDR2 YFSETQ.

This clonotype was picked up a small number of times. The chain recombines TRBV11-2 with TRBJ2-7, with TRBD1 identical over 8 bases. V shed 1 base and J 3 bases; nucleotides not matched to a gene: 11. This CDR3 comprises 17 residues. Germline-derived CDR1 and CDR2 are SGHAT and FQNNGV. The CDR3 loop is CASSLGDWGDRIYEQYV. In DNA, the CDR3 is TGTGCCAGCAGCTTAGGTGACTGGGGGGACAGGATCTACGAGCAGTACGTC.

This clonotype was recorded many times. CDR3: CASSLANMAQHF. For the CDR3, the DNA is TGTGCCAGCAGCTTAGCTAACATGGCCCAGCATTTT. The chain joins TRBV7-2 to TRBJ1-5; no clear D gene. This CDR3 has 12 amino acids. Germline-derived CDR1 and CDR2 are SGHTA and FQGNSA. V was trimmed by 0 bases and J by 11 bases, leaving 8 bases between them.

At least ten counts were recorded for this clonotype. This chain uses TRBV6-2 or TRBV6-3 with TRBJ2-2; D possibly corresponds to TRBD1 (6 bases). Germline CDR1 and CDR2: MNHEY and SVGEGT. V was trimmed by 5 bases and J by 10 bases, leaving 23 bases between them. This CDR3 has 16 amino acids. The CDR3 DNA is TGTGCCAGCAGTAACATTCGAAGGGACATTCGCGAGGAGCTGTTTTTT. Translated: CASSNIRRDIREELFF.

The chain joins TRBV21-1 to TRBJ2-7. TRBV21-1 corresponds to a pseudogene. CDR3 length: 8 residues. CDR3 sequence reads: CAGYEQYV. The CDR3 bases are TGTGCCGGATACGAGCAGTACGTC.